These 4 T cell receptor beta chains came from one sample sequenced in a study of CD8 T cells in Susac syndrome. After extraction with the RNeasy kit, about 0.5 to 1 ug of the RNA was reverse transcribed using random hexamers. TCRdb reprocessed the immunoSEQ multiplex PCR reads via MiXCR and lists one record per CDR3 protein. Among 85,000 to 95,000 distinct CDR3 sequences listed, just under 95% were seen once. Sequencing was done on a sample of CD4+ T cells from PBMCs. Source of these receptors: a human donor with Susac syndrome.

This sequence joins TRBV14 and TRBJ2-1; D may be TRBD1 (6 bases). The germline V gene has CDR1 SGHDN and CDR2 FVKESK. The CDR3 consists of 15 residues. V was shortened by 1 base and J by 4 bases, with 11 bases between the two germline ends. The DNA of the CDR3 is TGTGCCAGCAGCCAAGTCTGGACAGCTTACAATGAGCAGTTCTTC. Translation gives CASSQVWTAYNEQFF. The full variable domain, rest sourced from reference TRBV14 and TRBJ2-1, is EAGVTQFPSHSVIEKGQTVTLRCDPISGHDNLYWYRRVMGKEIKFLLHFVKESKQDESGMPNNRFLAERTGGTYSTLKVQPAELEDSGVYFCASSQVWTAYNEQFFGPGTRLTVL.

The J gene is TRBJ2-5, the V gene TRBV7-2, with a tentative D call TRBD2 (5 bases). Germline V gives CDR1 SGHTA, CDR2 FQGNSA. V lost 3 bases and J 2 bases, leaving 7 bases between the germline ends. The CDR3 sequence is 13 residues long. The CDR3 loop is CASSFERQETQYF. CDR3 nucleotides: TGTGCCAGCAGCTTCGAGCGGCAAGAGACCCAGTACTTC.

This CDR3 reads CASSQDGQGANQLYGYTF. CDR3 DNA: TGCGCCAGCAGCCAAGATGGACAGGGGGCAAACCAACTCTATGGCTACACCTTC. The gene calls are TRBV4-1 and TRBJ1-2; TRBD1 matches at 11 bases. The CDR3 loop spans 18 amino acids. The V gene's germline CDR1 is MGHRA and CDR2 YSYEKL. Losses at the gene ends were 0 bases for V and 4 bases for J; bases not matched to a gene: 10.

The J gene is TRBJ2-7, the V gene TRBV20-1; a weak D match, TRBD1 (6 bases). Germline V gene sequence: CDR1 DFQATT, CDR2 SNEGSKA (reference sequence). Trimming took 6 bases from V and 0 from J, leaving 12 bases between them. The CDR3 is made up of 13 amino acids. In nucleotides, the CDR3 is TGCAGTGCCTGGGACATCGTCTCCTACGAGCAGTACTTC. Its protein product is CSAWDIVSYEQYF.